A selection of T cell receptor beta chains follows, all from one sample in a study of blood T cell repertoires in COVID-19. Sequencing used immunoSEQ multiplex PCR; TCRdb keeps in-frame clones, though not all of them. The sample includes approximately 63,000 clones, 70% to 90% of them seen just once. The sequencing input was peripheral blood. Receptor source: a woman of 80 years or more with acute or convalescent COVID-19. Both conserved end residues are part of each CDR3. A D gene is named only where the DNA matches it firmly. Clone size is not always given. Where it is, it says once, few, many or a class for expanded clones.

>TRBD1|TRBJ1-1|NA|TRBV4-3
CASSQAGQGVNTEAFF
TGCGCCAGCAGCCAGGCCGGACAGGGGGTGAACACTGAAGCTTTCTTT
>TRBD1|TRBJ1-6|NA|TRBV6-6
CASSRDRALSLGSPLHF
TGTGCCAGCAGTCGGGACAGGGCCCTGAGTTTGGGTTCACCCCTCCACTTT
>TRBD1|TRBJ2-7|NA|TRBV7-2
CASSTQTGPYEQYF
TGTGCCAGCAGCACCCAGACAGGGCCGTACGAGCAGTACTTC
>NA|TRBJ2-2|few|TRBV7-8
CASSLSDATGELFF
TGTGCCAGCAGCTTGAGCGACGCCACCGGGGAGCTGTTTTTT
>NA|TRBJ2-7|NA|TRBV6-5
CASKIPQAYEQYF
TGTGCCAGTAAAATACCCCAGGCCTACGAGCAGTACTTC
>NA|TRBJ2-7|NA|TRBV21-1
CASGVRGLTYEQYF
TGTGCCAGCGGAGTGAGGGGACTTACCTACGAGCAGTACTTC
>TRBD2|TRBJ2-7|NA|TRBV6-5
CASRSSGRYEQYF
TGTGCCAGCAGGTCTAGCGGGAGGTACGAGCAGTACTTC
>NA|TRBJ1-2|once|TRBV27
CASSSGQLSYGYTF
TGTGCCAGCAGTTCAGGACAGCTATCCTATGGCTACACCTTC
>NA|TRBJ2-7|NA|TRBV7-2
CASSLKPGDTYEQYF
TGTGCCAGCAGCTTAAAGCCGGGAGACACGTACGAGCAGTACTTC
>TRBD1|TRBJ1-1|once|TRBV5-1
CASSYPGQAHTEAFF
TGCGCCAGCAGCTATCCCGGACAGGCCCACACTGAAGCTTTCTTT
>TRBD1|TRBJ2-2|NA|TRBV29-1
CSVSGQGASNTGELFF
TGCAGCGTCAGTGGACAGGGCGCCTCGAACACCGGGGAGCTGTTTTTT
>TRBD1|TRBJ2-7|NA|TRBV5-1
CASSLGDRDYEQYF
TGCGCCAGCAGCTTGGGGGACAGGGACTACGAGCAGTACTTC
>TRBD2|TRBJ2-3|NA|TRBV18
CASSHRLADYTDTQYF
TGTGCCAGCTCACACAGACTAGCGGATTACACAGATACGCAGTATTTT
>TRBD1|TRBJ2-7|NA|TRBV7-8
CASSLVGQGAYEQYF
TGTGCCAGCAGCTTAGTGGGACAGGGAGCCTACGAGCAGTACTTC
>TRBD1|TRBJ2-2|NA|TRBV7-7
CASSLGTGSPGELFF
TGTGCCAGCAGCTTGGGGACAGGGAGTCCCGGGGAGCTGTTTTTT
>TRBD1|TRBJ2-7|NA|TRBV5-6
CASSSGTGALYEQYF
TGTGCCAGCAGCTCCGGGACAGGGGCCCTCTACGAGCAGTACTTC
>NA|TRBJ2-7|NA|TRBV11-2
CASSLVAGPYEQYF
TGTGCCAGCAGCTTAGTGGCGGGACCCTACGAGCAGTACTTC
>TRBD1|TRBJ2-7|NA|TRBV5-6
CASSSTGRYEQYF
TGTGCCAGCAGCTCGACAGGGCGCTACGAGCAGTACTTC
>TRBD2|TRBJ2-1|NA|TRBV19
CASSIFAGGPGNEQFF
TGTGCCAGTAGTATATTTGCGGGAGGGCCCGGGAATGAGCAGTTCTTC
>TRBD2|TRBJ2-7|few|TRBV7-3
CASSSSGSSSYEQYF
TGTGCCAGCAGTTCCAGCGGGAGTTCGTCGTACGAGCAGTACTTC
>NA|TRBJ1-5|NA|TRBV19
CASSTGRGQPQHF
TGTGCCAGTAGTACCGGCAGGGGCCAGCCCCAGCATTTT
>TRBD1|TRBJ1-1|NA|TRBV7-6
CASSLAPRGRALLNTEAFF
TGTGCCAGCAGCTTAGCCCCCAGGGGGCGCGCCCTCTTGAACACTGAAGCTTTCTTT
>NA|TRBJ1-1|NA|TRBV6-5
CASTSRIGSEAFF
TGTGCCAGCACCTCGAGGATAGGGAGTGAAGCTTTCTTT
>NA|TRBJ1-5|NA|TRBV28
CASSLEQANQPQHF
TGTGCCAGCAGTTTAGAACAGGCCAATCAGCCCCAGCATTTT
>TRBD1|TRBJ1-3|NA|TRBV6-2/TRBV6-3
CASSPSLTGSGGNTIYF
TGTGCCAGCAGCCCTTCCCTGACAGGGAGCGGTGGAAACACCATATATTTT
>TRBD2|TRBJ2-3|NA|TRBV12-5
CASGLSRTRGVTDTQYF
TGTGCTAGTGGTTTGTCCCGGACTAGGGGCGTCACAGATACGCAGTATTTT
>NA|TRBJ1-1|NA|TRBV10-1
CASSESGTNKAFF
TGCGCCAGCAGTGAATCCGGGACAAATAAAGCTTTCTTT
>TRBD1|TRBJ1-3|NA|TRBV7-2
CASSQQGLSGNTIYF
TGTGCCAGCAGCCAACAGGGGTTATCAGGAAACACCATATATTTT
>NA|TRBJ1-5|few|TRBV11-2
CASSLGTASRRRPQHF
TGTGCCAGCAGCTTAGGGACAGCATCTCGCCGTCGGCCCCAGCATTTT
>NA|TRBJ2-6|once|TRBV29-1
CSVDWGTSGANVLTF
TGCAGCGTTGATTGGGGGACTTCTGGGGCCAACGTCCTGACTTTC
>NA|TRBJ1-2|NA|TRBV3-1/TRBV3-2
CASSQGHSSNYGYTF
TGTGCCAGCAGCCAGGGACACTCCTCTAACTATGGCTACACCTTC
>TRBD1|TRBJ2-2|NA|TRBV9
CASSPTKQGAGELFF
TGTGCCAGCAGCCCAACTAAACAGGGGGCCGGGGAGCTGTTTTTT
>NA|TRBJ1-5|NA|TRBV19
CASSISPTGNQPQHF
TGTGCCAGTAGTATCTCCCCTACCGGCAATCAGCCCCAGCATTTT
>TRBD2|TRBJ2-5|NA|TRBV3-1/TRBV3-2
CASSLPPTSGSETQYF
TGTGCCAGCAGTCTGCCCCCCACTAGCGGGAGTGAGACCCAGTACTTC
>NA|TRBJ1-6|NA|TRBV30
CAWSPRGLRSSPLHF
TGTGCCTGGAGTCCGCGGGGCCTTAGGAGTTCACCCCTCCACTTT
>NA|TRBJ1-2|NA|TRBV29-1
CSVDNREYGYTF
TGCAGCGTTGATAACAGAGAGTATGGCTACACCTTC
>NA|TRBJ1-5|NA|TRBV28
CASSPTGSSNQPQHF
TGTGCCAGCAGTCCCACGGGGTCCAGCAATCAGCCCCAGCATTTT
>NA|TRBJ1-6|NA|TRBV3-1/TRBV3-2
CASSPVANSPLHF
TGTGCCAGCAGTCCTGTAGCCAATTCACCCCTCCACTTT
>TRBD1|TRBJ1-5|NA|TRBV6-6
CASSPGTGVSGPQHF
TGTGCCAGCAGTCCCGGGACAGGGGTTTCAGGGCCCCAGCATTTT
>NA|TRBJ2-1|NA|TRBV5-1
CASSGPSYNEQFF
TGCGCCAGCAGTGGCCCCTCCTACAATGAGCAGTTCTTC
>NA|TRBJ2-3|NA|TRBV9
CASSVLTSTDTQYF
TGTGCCAGCAGCGTATTAACTAGCACAGATACGCAGTATTTT
>TRBD1|TRBJ1-2|NA|TRBV4-1
CASSLGTGQKRGYTF
TGCGCCAGCAGCCTGGGGACAGGACAAAAGCGGGGCTACACCTTC
>NA|TRBJ1-5|once|TRBV19
CASTLGGVNQPQHF
TGTGCCAGTACCCTAGGGGGGGTAAATCAGCCCCAGCATTTT
>NA|TRBJ1-1|NA|TRBV11-1
CASSVKGVTEAFF
TGTGCCAGCAGCGTAAAAGGGGTCACTGAAGCTTTCTTT
>TRBD1|TRBJ2-2|NA|TRBV27
CASGSGGTGELFF
TGTGCCAGCGGGTCAGGGGGCACCGGGGAGCTGTTTTTT
>TRBD1|TRBJ1-2|NA|TRBV7-3
CASSLHYDRDRVYGYTF
TGTGCCAGCAGCTTACACTATGACCGGGACAGGGTATATGGCTACACCTTC
>TRBD1|TRBJ1-1|once|TRBV10-3
CAISSSGGNTEAFF
TGTGCCATCAGTTCGTCAGGGGGCAACACTGAAGCTTTCTTT
>NA|TRBJ2-1|once|TRBV11-2
CASSALQGVSNEQFF
TGTGCCAGCAGCGCATTACAGGGAGTGAGCAATGAGCAGTTCTTC
>NA|TRBJ2-1|NA|TRBV5-1
CASSLAGDEQFF
TGCGCCAGCAGCTTGGCCGGAGATGAGCAGTTCTTC
>TRBD2|TRBJ2-5|once|TRBV7-2
CASSRTGTSGGLQETQYF
TGTGCCAGCAGCCGCACCGGGACTAGCGGGGGACTACAAGAGACCCAGTACTTC
>NA|TRBJ1-5|NA|TRBV30
CAWSAGTQSQPQHF
TGTGCCTGGAGTGCCGGGACACAGAGCCAGCCCCAGCATTTT
>NA|TRBJ2-7|NA|TRBV24-1
CATSEGHNHEQYF
TGTGCCACCAGTGAGGGACACAACCACGAGCAGTACTTC
>NA|TRBJ1-1|NA|TRBV30
CAWSVGGARRIF
TGTGCCTGGAGCGTAGGGGGGGCGCGGCGGATCTTT
>NA|TRBJ1-1|NA|TRBV18
CASSPNGNTEAFF
TGTGCCAGCTCACCAAACGGGAACACTGAAGCTTTCTTT
>NA|TRBJ2-3|NA|TRBV7-3
CASSLLAGPDTQYF
TGTGCCAGCAGCTTATTGGCGGGACCGGATACGCAGTATTTT
>TRBD1|TRBJ1-4|NA|TRBV28
CASSFGRTGVSTNEKLFF
TGTGCCAGCAGTTTTGGCCGGACAGGGGTTTCAACTAATGAAAAACTGTTTTTT
>NA|TRBJ1-1|NA|TRBV30
CAWTLGGFGNTEAFF
TGTGCCTGGACCCTCGGGGGATTTGGGAACACTGAAGCTTTCTTT
>NA|TRBJ2-2|NA|TRBV28
CASRPNIGTGELFF
TGTGCCAGCAGACCCAACATTGGCACCGGGGAGCTGTTTTTT
>NA|TRBJ1-1|NA|TRBV7-8
CASSSGGQILNTEAFF
TGTGCCAGCAGCTCAGGAGGACAGATTCTGAACACTGAAGCTTTCTTT